These 15 T cell receptor beta chains were sequenced from one sample in a study of T cell responses to AZD1222 COVID-19 vaccine. Clones were sequenced by immunoSEQ multiplex PCR, and TCRdb holds only the in-frame ones, with some missing. Of over 40,000 clones listed, approximately 83% were seen once; the top ten hold 45% to 60%. The sample in question was peripheral blood, obtained on day 0 of AZD1222 vaccination. The receptors originated from an adult in good health.

The CDR3 DNA reads as TGTGCCAGCAGCTTAGTAGGGGGACAGAGCTCCTACGAGCAGTACTTC. This translates into CASSLVGGQSSYEQYF. The rearrangement joins TRBV7-2 to TRBJ2-7, with 7 bases aligning to TRBD1. Germline V gene lookup returns CDR1 SGHTA and CDR2 FQGNSA. The CDR3 length is 16 residues. Trimming removed 1 base from V and 0 bases from J; junction bases left unmatched: 6.

The genes are TRBV7-2 and TRBJ2-5; D may be TRBD2 (6 bases). Germline V gives CDR1 SGHTA, CDR2 FQGNSA. The CDR3 has 16 amino acids. V lost 1 base to trimming and J lost 1 base, with 13 bases between them. The CDR3 loop is CASSLEYAGSQETQYF. CDR3 DNA: TGTGCCAGCAGCTTAGAGTATGCGGGATCCCAAGAGACCCAGTACTTC.

The chain uses TRBV14 and TRBJ1-2; D gene uncertain. The germline V and J ends were trimmed by 2 bases and 3 bases, with 7 bases remaining between them. The CDR3 is 13 residues long. Germline V gene sequence: CDR1 SGHDN, CDR2 FVKESK. The CDR3 is CASSQWEDYGYTF. The DNA for the CDR3 is TGTGCCAGCAGCCAATGGGAGGACTATGGCTACACCTTC.

The V and J genes are TRBV20-1 and TRBJ2-2; no definite D call. The CDR3 spans 11 residues. Trimming stripped 6 bases from V and 7 bases from J, with 9 bases between. Germline V gene data show CDR1 as DFQATT and CDR2 as SNEGSKA (reference sequence). CDR3 region: CSAQRGGELFF. The CDR3 coding sequence is TGCAGTGCGCAAAGAGGCGGGGAGCTGTTTTTT.

This clone was found many times. The gene calls are TRBV3-1 (or the pseudogene TRBV3-2) and TRBJ2-7; 9 nucleotides match TRBD1. V shed 3 bases, J shed 5 bases, and the junction held 11 bases outside the gene matches. The germline CDR1 and CDR2 sequences are LGHDT and YNNKEL (reference sequence). The CDR3 loop spans 16 amino acids. The CDR3 protein is CASSQLLGQGIHEQYF. CDR3 in DNA: TGTGCCAGCAGCCAGTTATTAGGACAGGGGATCCACGAGCAGTACTTC.

The V call is TRBV19, the J call TRBJ2-3; D gene unclear. With 5 bases removed from V and 0 bases from J, the gap between germline ends came to 12 bases. The CDR3 consists of 15 residues. Germline lookup yields CDR1 LNHDA and CDR2 SQIVND (reference sequence). The CDR3 protein is CASSFVRTSTDTQYF. The CDR3 DNA reads as TGTGCCAGTAGTTTTGTAAGAACTAGCACAGATACGCAGTATTTT.

The J gene is TRBJ2-2, the V gene TRBV5-1; 7 bases are shared with TRBD1. CDR1 is SGHRS, CDR2 YFSETQ, per germline. The CDR3 has 15 amino acids. V was clipped by 4 bases and J by 5 bases; unmatched bases: 8. As DNA, the CDR3 is TGCGCCAGCAGCGCCGGACAGGACACAACCGGGGAGCTGTTTTTT. Translated, it gives CASSAGQDTTGELFF.

V usage is TRBV18 and J usage is TRBJ1-4; TRBD1 is a possible D gene (5 bases). In germline, CDR1 is KGHSH, CDR2 LQKENI. This CDR3 has 13 residues. V was trimmed by 6 bases and J by 6 bases, leaving 11 bases between them. CDR3 in DNA: TGTGCCAGCTCCAGGGACGCGGATGAAAAACTGTTTTTT. It is translated as CASSRDADEKLFF. The full variable domain, with the rest looked up from reference TRBV18 and TRBJ1-4, is NAGVMQNPRHLVRRRGQEARLRCSPMKGHSHVYWYRQLPEEGLKFMVYLQKENIIDESGMPKERFSAEFPKEGPSILRIQQVVRGDSAAYFCASSRDADEKLFFGSGTQLSVL.

The V call is TRBV7-9, the J call TRBJ2-3, with unresolved D. Germline loops: CDR1 SEHNR, CDR2 FQNEAQ (reference sequence). CDR3 length: 15 residues. V lost 1 base, J lost 2 bases, and 10 bases lay in between. CDR3 coding DNA: TGTGCCAGCAGCTTAGTCCTGGCGGACACAGATACGCAGTATTTT. Its translation: CASSLVLADTDTQYF.

This rearrangement joins TRBV19 to TRBJ2-7; 10 bases match TRBD1. Germline lookup yields CDR1 LNHDA and CDR2 SQIVND (reference sequence). This CDR3 is 15 amino acids long. J was trimmed by 3 bases and V by 6 bases; bases with no gene match: 8. The CDR3 nucleotides read TGTGCCAGTAGCCGCCGGGACAGGGGTAACTACGAGCAGTACTTC. Translation: CASSRRDRGNYEQYF.

This chain connects TRBV2 to TRBJ2-3; D may correspond to TRBD1 or TRBD2 (6 bases each). The CDR3 is 14 residues long. Germline V CDR1 and CDR2: SNHLY, FYNNEI. Trimming took 7 bases from V and 4 from J, leaving 15 bases between them. As DNA, the CDR3 is TGTGCCAGCACCCCGGGGGCCTTGTCAGATACGCAGTATTTT. This translates into CASTPGALSDTQYF. Based on the CDR3 plus reference TRBV2 and TRBJ2-3, the full variable domain is EPEVTQTPSHQVTQMGQEVILRCVPISNHLYFYWYRQILGQKVEFLVSFYNNEISEKSEIFDDQFSVERPDGSNFTLKIRSTKLEDSAMYFCASTPGALSDTQYFGPGTRLTVL.

V usage is TRBV7-9 and J usage is TRBJ2-6, with D perhaps matching TRBD1 (6 bases). The germline CDR1 and CDR2 sequences are SEHNR and FQNEAQ (reference sequence). The V end lost 5 bases, the J end lost 0 bases, and 11 bases lay between the germline ends. This CDR3 has 16 amino acids. CDR3 nucleotides: TGTGCCAGCAGCCCGACAGGTAGCTCTGGGGCCAACGTCCTGACTTTC. It is translated as CASSPTGSSGANVLTF. Full variable domain (outside the CDR3, taken from reference TRBV7-9 and TRBJ2-6): DTGVSQNPRHKITKRGQNVTFRCDPISEHNRLYWYRQTLGQGPEFLTYFQNEAQLEKSRLLSDRFSAERPKGSFSTLEIQRTEQGDSAMYLCASSPTGSSGANVLTFGAGSRLTVL.

The chain combines TRBV12-3 or TRBV12-4 with TRBJ1-1; perhaps TRBD1 as D (6 bases). Trimming took 7 bases from V and 4 from J, leaving 13 bases between them. The CDR3 has 13 residues. Here the CDR3 reads CASTPRGGTEAFF. In DNA form, the CDR3 reads TGTGCCAGCACCCCAAGGGGGGGCACTGAAGCTTTCTTT.

The rearrangement uses TRBV5-4 and TRBJ2-1; a weak D match, TRBD2 (5 bases). Germline V lookup: CDR1 SGHNT, CDR2 YYREEE (reference sequence). Trimming stripped 2 bases from V and 8 bases from J, with 11 bases between. The CDR3 is 13 residues long. CDR3 coding DNA: TGTGCCAGCAGCTTTCTAGCAGCTTATGAGCAGTTCTTC. Encoded protein: CASSFLAAYEQFF.

The V gene is TRBV18, the J gene TRBJ2-7; 8 bases line up with TRBD2. This CDR3 spans 15 amino acids. Trimming at V came to 1 base and at J to 5 bases, leaving 7 bases not matched to a gene. Germline loops: CDR1 KGHSH, CDR2 LQKENI. In nucleotides, the CDR3 is TGTGCCAGCTCACCACTGGGCGGGAGGATGAACGAGCAGTACTTC. Translated: CASSPLGGRMNEQYF. The full variable domain, its missing parts supplied by reference TRBV18 and TRBJ2-7, is NAGVMQNPRHLVRRRGQEARLRCSPMKGHSHVYWYRQLPEEGLKFMVYLQKENIIDESGMPKERFSAEFPKEGPSILRIQQVVRGDSAAYFCASSPLGGRMNEQYFGPGTRLTVT.